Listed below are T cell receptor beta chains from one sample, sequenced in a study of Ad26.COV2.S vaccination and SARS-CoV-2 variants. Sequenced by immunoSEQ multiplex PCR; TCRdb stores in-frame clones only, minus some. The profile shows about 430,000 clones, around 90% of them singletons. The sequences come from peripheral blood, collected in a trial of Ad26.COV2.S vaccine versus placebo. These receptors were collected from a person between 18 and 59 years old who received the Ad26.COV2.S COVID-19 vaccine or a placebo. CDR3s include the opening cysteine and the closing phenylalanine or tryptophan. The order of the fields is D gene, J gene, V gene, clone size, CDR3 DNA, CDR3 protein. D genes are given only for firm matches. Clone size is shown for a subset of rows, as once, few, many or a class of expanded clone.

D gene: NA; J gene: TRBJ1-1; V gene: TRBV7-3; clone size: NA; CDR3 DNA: TGTGCCAGCAGCTTATTTGGGAACACTGAAGCTTTCTTT; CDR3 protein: CASSLFGNTEAFF
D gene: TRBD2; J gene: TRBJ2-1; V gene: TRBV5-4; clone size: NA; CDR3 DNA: TGTGCCAGCAGCTTGCCTAGCGGGAGGGCCGACAGGAATGAGCAGTTCTTC; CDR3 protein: CASSLPSGRADRNEQFF
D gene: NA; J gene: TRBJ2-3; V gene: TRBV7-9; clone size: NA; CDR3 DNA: TGTGCCAGCAGCAAACTAGGCGATGATACGCAGTATTTT; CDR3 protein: CASSKLGDDTQYF
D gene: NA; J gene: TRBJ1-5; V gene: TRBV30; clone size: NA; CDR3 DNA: TGTGCCTGGAGTGTTGGGGGTTACAATCAGCCCCAGCATTTT; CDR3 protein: CAWSVGGYNQPQHF
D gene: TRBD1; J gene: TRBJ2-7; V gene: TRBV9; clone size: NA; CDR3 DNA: TGTGCCAGTGGGGGACAGAACTCCTACGAGCAGTACTTC; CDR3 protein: CASGGQNSYEQYF
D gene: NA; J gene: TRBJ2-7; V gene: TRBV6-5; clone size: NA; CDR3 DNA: TGTGCCACTTCCCGGGGCGGCATCGACGAGCAGTACTTC; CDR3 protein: CATSRGGIDEQYF
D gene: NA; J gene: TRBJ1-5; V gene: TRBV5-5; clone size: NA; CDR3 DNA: TGTGCCAGCAGCTTGTTGGAGAGCAATCAGCCCCAGCATTTT; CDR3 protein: CASSLLESNQPQHF
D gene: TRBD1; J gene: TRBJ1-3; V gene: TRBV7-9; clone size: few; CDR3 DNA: TGTGCCAGCAGCTTAGTGAGGACAGGGGGAAGCTCTGGAAACACCATATATTTT; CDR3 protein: CASSLVRTGGSSGNTIYF
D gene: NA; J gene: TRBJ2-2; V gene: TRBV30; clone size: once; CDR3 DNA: TGTGCCTGGACTAGCGAGAACACCGGGGAGCTGTTTTTT; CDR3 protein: CAWTSENTGELFF
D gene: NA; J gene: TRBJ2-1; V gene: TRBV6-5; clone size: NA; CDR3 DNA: TGTGCCAGCAGCCCCGGGCCATACAATGAGCAGTTCTTC; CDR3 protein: CASSPGPYNEQFF
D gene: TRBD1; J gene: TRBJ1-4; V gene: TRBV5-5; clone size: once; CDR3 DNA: TGTGCCAGCAGCCGGACAGGAACCGATGCAACTAATGAAAAACTGTTTTTT; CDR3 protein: CASSRTGTDATNEKLFF
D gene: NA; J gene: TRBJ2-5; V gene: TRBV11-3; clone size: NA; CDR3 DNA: TGTGCCAGCAGCCCGGGACTCAGCGAGACCCAGTACTTC; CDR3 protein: CASSPGLSETQYF
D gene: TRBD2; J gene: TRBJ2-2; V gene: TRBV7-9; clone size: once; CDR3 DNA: TGTGCCAGCAGCTTGGGGACTAGAACGACGAACACCGGGGAGCTGTTTTTT; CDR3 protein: CASSLGTRTTNTGELFF
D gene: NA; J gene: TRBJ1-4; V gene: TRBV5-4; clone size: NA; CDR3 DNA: TGTGCCAGCAGCTTGGCGAACGAGGAAAAACTGTTTTTT; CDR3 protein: CASSLANEEKLFF
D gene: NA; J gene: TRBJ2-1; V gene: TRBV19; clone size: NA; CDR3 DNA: TGTGCCAGTAGCGTTACAGGGTGGGAGCAGTTCTTC; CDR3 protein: CASSVTGWEQFF
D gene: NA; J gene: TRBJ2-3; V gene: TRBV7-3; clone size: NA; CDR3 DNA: TGTGCCAGCAGCTTAAAGGGGCTCTCGGATACGCAGTATTTT; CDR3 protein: CASSLKGLSDTQYF